The clone carrying this T cell receptor (beta chain) came up a few times. In the original processing: For nucleated cells, counts were estimated from reference gene primer amplification. Assay used: immunoSEQ multiplex PCR; TCRdb lists only in-frame clones, some missing. V and J calls and clone size are copied from that table; D and trimming were computed from the DNA. The repertoire includes some 180,000 clones, about 80% of them detected once, and 11% sits in the top ten. The sample comes from a study of blood T cell repertoires in COVID-19. The wider study: There were acute and convalescent COVID-19 samples, and they came from the United States, Italy and Spain. Sample material is recorded as cDNA or gDNA derived from T cells, B-cell-depleted T cells, or PBMCs.

V was pared by 3 bases and J by 0 bases, with 11 bases between. This CDR3 has 16 residues. The germline V gene has CDR1 KGHDR and CDR2 SFDVKD. V is TRBV24-1 and J is TRBJ2-4; D is ambiguous. The clonotype originates from an older man with active or convalescent COVID-19. The specimen was peripheral blood. CDR3 nucleotide sequence: TGTGCCACCAGTGATGGCAGGAACGTAGCCAAAAACATTCAGTACTTC. It yields the protein CATSDGRNVAKNIQYF.